The 6 T cell receptor beta chains below all came from one sample that was sequenced in a study of breast tumors, draining lymph nodes, adjacent tissues. One entry per CDR3 protein results from TCRdb running MiXCR on the multiplex PCR reads. Here the sample spans roughly 100,000 distinct CDR3 sequences, about 31% being singletons. The lymph nodes were axillary draining lymph nodes from breast cancer patients. Input material: axillary lymph node tissue. These receptors were taken from a female donor with breast cancer. Some clones in this sample may be carry-over from other donors' samples.

This clonotype appeared many times. V gene TRBV12-3 or TRBV12-4 combines with J gene TRBJ2-2; D gene uncertain. CDR3 length equals 15 residues. Trimming took off 5 bases at V and 8 bases at J, with 18 bases between the two ends. CDR3 amino acids: CASSHVQVGVGELFF. The CDR3 region has the DNA TGTGCCAGCAGTCACGTCCAAGTGGGCGTGGGGGAGCTGTTTTTT.

This clonotype appeared many times. This sequence joins TRBV6-5 and TRBJ1-2, with a possible D match to TRBD1 (6 bases). Germline CDR1 MNHEY, CDR2 SVGAGI. The CDR3 contains 14 residues. Deletions cut 0 bases from V and 4 bases from J, with 9 bases between. The CDR3 protein is CASSYSGRGYGYTF. DNA for the CDR3: TGTGCCAGCAGTTACTCGGGCAGGGGCTATGGCTACACCTTC.

The chain has TRBV5-1 and TRBJ2-1; no definite D call. The germline CDR1 and CDR2 sequences are SGHRS and YFSETQ. The CDR3 consists of 14 residues. The germline V and J ends were trimmed by 4 bases and 7 bases, with 15 bases remaining between them. DNA for the CDR3: TGCGCCAGCAGCCCCGGGTACCAAGGTAATGAGCAGTTCTTC. This translates into CASSPGYQGNEQFF.

In this sample, this clonotype turned up many times. This chain uses TRBV7-2 with TRBJ1-3; tentatively, D is TRBD1 (5 bases). CDR3 length equals 14 residues. V was cut by 11 bases and J by 2 bases, with 16 bases left in between. Germline CDR1 SGHTA, CDR2 FQGNSA. CDR3 coding DNA: TGTGCCTCGCAGGGATGGGGGGCTGGAAACACCATATATTTT. Translated: CASQGWGAGNTIYF.

This clonotype was observed at least ten times. A much larger clone lies a single base off, so this may be a read error. This chain connects TRBV7-2 to TRBJ2-5; D possibly corresponds to TRBD2 (7 bases). CDR1 and CDR2 (germline): SGHTA, FQGNSA. CDR3 size: 15 residues. CDR3 nucleotide sequence: TGTGCCAGCAGCTTAGGTGGGGGGGGACAAGAGACCCAGCACTTC. This encodes CASSLGGGGQETQHF.

This clonotype was recorded at least ten times. It may be a read error: a sequence one base away is much more abundant. The chain employs TRBV12-5 and TRBJ1-6; maybe TRBD1 (5 bases). V was trimmed by 3 bases and J by 5 bases, leaving 14 bases between them. Germline V gives CDR1 LGHNT, CDR2 FRNRAP. This CDR3 contains 16 residues. The CDR3 coding sequence is TGTGCTAGTGGTTTCTCCAGGGTGAGGAATAATTCACCCCTCCACTTT. Residues: CASGFSRVRNNSPLHF.